Listed here are 20 T cell receptor beta chains from one sample, sequenced in a study of blood T cell repertoires in COVID-19. The table came from immunoSEQ multiplex PCR; TCRdb's copy has only in-frame clones and leaves some out. This sample has 100,000 or so clones, with about three quarters found just once. Sequencing used peripheral blood. These TCRs come from a woman in her 70s with acute or convalescent COVID-19.

The genes are TRBV4-1 and TRBJ2-7; maybe TRBD2 (5 bases). Trimming took 0 bases from V and 0 from J, leaving 12 bases between them. The CDR3 sequence is 16 residues long. The germline gives CDR1 MGHRA, CDR2 YSYEKL. CDR3 DNA: TGCGCCAGCAGCCAAGATGAAGGGAGTAGCTCCTACGAGCAGTACTTC. This gives the protein CASSQDEGSSSYEQYF.

The rearrangement uses TRBV18 and TRBJ1-4; D gene unclear. This CDR3 contains 15 residues. V dropped 3 bases and J dropped 3 bases, with 11 bases sitting between them. From germline, CDR1 is KGHSH and CDR2 LQKENI. The CDR3 DNA reads TGTGCCAGCTCACCCCCTGCACAGTCTAATGAAAAACTGTTTTTT. Its protein product is CASSPPAQSNEKLFF.

The gene calls are TRBV27 and TRBJ2-2; D possibly corresponds to TRBD2 (6 bases). The V and J ends lost 7 bases and 1 base respectively, with 13 bases between them. Germline V lookup: CDR1 MNHEY, CDR2 SMNVEV (reference sequence). This CDR3 spans 15 amino acids. The CDR3 is CASKRVAENTGELFF. As DNA, the CDR3 is TGTGCCAGCAAGCGAGTAGCGGAGAACACCGGGGAGCTGTTTTTT.

This clone was counted a single time. V usage is TRBV21-1 and J usage is TRBJ2-5; the table's D gene call, TRBD1, was not cross checked with the DNA. TRBV21-1 is recorded as a pseudogene. The CDR3 totals 16 residues. The CDR3 sequence is CASSKAGTGIQETQYF. CDR3 nucleotide sequence: TGTGCCAGCAGCAAAGCCGGGACAGGGATCCAAGAGACCCAGTACTTC.

This clone was counted once. The gene calls are TRBV6-5 and TRBJ1-1, with a tentative D call TRBD1 (5 bases). The CDR3 covers 13 residues. CDR1 is MNHEY and CDR2 is SVGAGI in the germline V gene. V lost 6 bases to trimming and J lost 2 bases, with 10 bases between them. The DNA of the CDR3 is TGTGCCAGCAGGGAGACAGCTAACACTGAAGCTTTCTTT. Amino acids: CASRETANTEAFF.

This sequence joins TRBV7-2 and TRBJ2-5; possible D gene TRBD2, 6 bases. Between the trimmed V and J ends, which lost 6 bases and 1 base, there was a span of 15 bases. The CDR3 totals 15 residues. Per germline, CDR1 SGHTA and CDR2 FQGNSA. The CDR3: CASRPTSFVQETQYF. The DNA for the CDR3 is TGTGCCAGCAGGCCTACTAGCTTTGTCCAAGAGACCCAGTACTTC.

There are many counts of this clone. The rearrangement links TRBV7-9 to TRBJ1-2; TRBD1 might be the D (6 bases). The CDR3 totals 16 residues. The V end was cut by 4 bases, the J end by 4 bases, with 19 bases between. Germline values: CDR1 SEHNR, CDR2 FQNEAQ (reference sequence). The CDR3 nucleotides read TGTGCCAGCAGCTCAAAGACGGACAGCTCGTTCTATGGCTACACCTTC. Amino acids: CASSSKTDSSFYGYTF.

The rearrangement uses TRBV3-1 (or the pseudogene TRBV3-2) and TRBJ1-4; D is unclear. CDR1 is LGHDT, CDR2 YNNKEL, per germline (reference sequence). CDR3 length: 18 amino acids. V was cut by 0 bases and J by 0 bases, with 14 bases left in between. The CDR3 nucleotides are TGTGCCAGCAGCCAAGAAACGGGTATCGACGCAACTAATGAAAAACTGTTTTTT. Translation: CASSQETGIDATNEKLFF.

The CDR3 DNA is TGTGCCAGCAGCTCGGACAGGGTGGTTCAGCCCCAGCATTTT. Protein: CASSSDRVVQPQHF. The chain carries TRBV7-9 and TRBJ1-5, with 8 bases matching TRBD1. The CDR3 has 14 residues. The germline V gene encodes CDR1 SEHNR and CDR2 FQNEAQ (reference sequence). J lost 6 bases, V lost 4 bases, and 5 bases had no gene match.

The chain is built from TRBV25-1 and TRBJ1-2; no clear D. In germline, CDR1 is MGHDK, CDR2 SYGVNS. The length of the CDR3 is 11 residues. Trimming took 8 bases from V and 8 from J, leaving 12 bases between them. CDR3 coding DNA: TGTGCCAGCCGACTGGGTGGGGGCTACACCTTC. Protein sequence: CASRLGGGYTF.

The chain carries TRBV29-1 and TRBJ1-2, with D unclear. Trimming took 2 bases from V and 7 from J, leaving 14 bases between them. This CDR3 is built from 13 residues. Germline assignment: CDR1 SQVTM and CDR2 ANQGSEA. As DNA, the CDR3 is TGCAGCGTTGAACCGATCCTTTGGCCTGGCTACACCTTC. This sequence encodes CSVEPILWPGYTF.

This chain links TRBV11-3 with TRBJ1-5; unclear D gene. Germline values: CDR1 SGHNT, CDR2 YENEEA. The ends were cut back, 3 bases at V and 4 bases at J, with 10 bases in the middle. CDR3 length: 14 amino acids. In DNA form, the CDR3 reads TGTGCCAGCAGCTTCGGACTGGGGAATCAGCCCCAGCATTTT. Its protein product is CASSFGLGNQPQHF.

The chain links TRBV5-4 to TRBJ1-1, with D unresolved. V lost 2 bases, J lost 10 bases, and 15 bases lay in between. Per germline, CDR1 SGHNT and CDR2 YYREEE (reference sequence). CDR3 length: 13 amino acids. This chain's CDR3 is CASSFPNSPGAFF. The CDR3 nucleotides are TGTGCCAGCAGCTTCCCAAACTCGCCGGGAGCTTTCTTT. The full variable domain, completed using reference TRBV5-4 and TRBJ1-1, is ETGVTQSPTHLIKTRGQQVTLRCSSQSGHNTVSWYQQALGQGPQFIFQYYREEENGRGNFPPRFSGLQFPNYSSELNVNALELDDSALYLCASSFPNSPGAFFGQGTRLTVV.

This chain uses TRBV15 with TRBJ1-1; 8 bases agree with TRBD1. V lost 3 bases and J lost 6; bases outside the gene matches: 6. The CDR3 is 14 amino acids. CDR1 is LNHNV and CDR2 is YYDKDF in the germline V gene (reference sequence). The CDR3 spells CATSRDRQGPEAFF. CDR3 bases: TGTGCCACCAGCAGGGATAGACAGGGGCCTGAAGCTTTCTTT. The full variable domain, its missing parts supplied by reference TRBV15 and TRBJ1-1, is DAMVIQNPRYQVTQFGKPVTLSCSQTLNHNVMYWYQQKSSQAPKLLFHYYDKDFNNEADTPDNFQSRRPNTSFCFLDIRSPGLGDTAMYLCATSRDRQGPEAFFGQGTRLTVV.

This chain connects TRBV19 to TRBJ2-1, with 13 bases lining up with TRBD2. V lost 1 base and J lost 7; bases outside the gene matches: 7. The germline V gene has CDR1 LNHDA and CDR2 SQIVND (reference sequence). This CDR3 is built from 17 residues. The CDR3 DNA is TGTGCCAGTAGTATAGGTACTAGCGGGGGGGCAAGGAATGAGCAGTTCTTC. Its protein is CASSIGTSGGARNEQFF.

In regard to this clone: Other nucleotide sequences in the sample specify the same CDR3. The rearrangement uses TRBV12-3 or TRBV12-4 and TRBJ1-2, with 7 bases matching TRBD1. The CDR3 spans 13 residues. Trimming took 6 bases from V and 1 from J; bases not matched to a gene: 2. CDR3 DNA: TGTGCCAGCAGCCGACAGGGTAACTATGGCTACACCTTC. Translation gives CASSRQGNYGYTF.

The chain recombines TRBV12-3 or TRBV12-4 with TRBJ2-5, with 7 bases lining up with TRBD2. V trimming: 4 bases; J trimming: 4 bases; junction bases outside the gene matches: 0. The CDR3 totals 12 residues. The CDR3 coding sequence is TGTGCCAGCAGTTGGGGGGGAGAGACCCAGTACTTC. Protein sequence: CASSWGGETQYF.

The chain employs TRBV30 and TRBJ2-2; D might be TRBD1 (7 bases). V lost 2 bases and J lost 6, with 13 bases in between. CDR3 size: 14 residues. Germline CDR1 is GTSNPN and CDR2 is SVGIG (reference sequence). The chain's CDR3 is CAWSIGGQSGELFF. CDR3 DNA sequence: TGTGCCTGGAGTATCGGGGGACAGTCCGGGGAGCTGTTTTTT.

The V and J genes are TRBV24-1 and TRBJ1-6; D gene unclear. V was trimmed by 6 bases and J by 7 bases, leaving 12 bases between them. Germline-derived CDR1 and CDR2 are KGHDR and SFDVKD. The CDR3 loop spans 14 amino acids. The CDR3 DNA sequence: TGTGCCACCAGTTCGAGCAGACACAATTCACCCCTCCACTTT. Translation gives CATSSSRHNSPLHF.

This clone was recorded a few times. The chain combines TRBV19 with TRBJ1-2, with a tentative D call TRBD1 (6 bases). Looked up from germline, CDR1 is LNHDA and CDR2 is SQIVND (reference sequence). The CDR3 totals 15 residues. V lost 3 bases, J lost 0 bases, and 11 bases lay in between. CDR3 in amino acids: CASSMTRGANYGYTF. The DNA for the CDR3 is TGTGCCAGTAGTATGACCAGGGGCGCTAACTATGGCTACACCTTC.